The 22 T cell receptor beta chains below were found in one sample sequenced in a study of cytomegalovirus exposure and HLA in healthy donors. TCRdb's copy holds only in-frame clones and misses some; the assay was immunoSEQ multiplex PCR. The data contain 250,000 or so clones, more than 75% of them seen just once; the ten biggest clones take up around 12%. The sample comprised PBMCs. The receptors originated from a young man in good health and CMV-seropositive.

The rearrangement links TRBV6-1 to TRBJ1-2; D may be TRBD1 (5 bases). The CDR3 contains 12 residues. Trimming took 1 base from V and 7 from J, leaving 7 bases between them. Germline V gives CDR1 MNHNS, CDR2 SASEGT. CDR3 region: CASSEGGLGYTF. The CDR3 nucleotides are TGTGCCAGCAGTGAAGGGGGACTTGGCTACACCTTC.

V and J are TRBV5-1 and TRBJ2-5; 9 nucleotides line up with TRBD2. The CDR3 is 15 amino acids. Germline CDR1 is SGHRS and CDR2 is YFSETQ. The V and J ends lost 4 bases and 1 base, in that order; junction bases with no gene match: 5. CDR3 amino acids: CASSRGLALQETQYF. The CDR3 nucleotides read TGCGCCAGCAGCAGGGGACTAGCCCTCCAAGAGACCCAGTACTTC.

Comment on this clone: Other DNA sequences of this sample code for an identical CDR3. This sequence joins TRBV1 and TRBJ2-7; TRBD1, the table's D call, was not compared with the DNA. TRBV1 represents a pseudogene. This CDR3 is built from 16 residues. This CDR3 reads CTSSQIIGTGPYEQYF. The CDR3 region has the DNA TGCACCAGCAGCCAAATAATAGGGACAGGGCCCTACGAGCAGTACTTC.

The V call is TRBV27, the J call TRBJ2-1; tentative D call: TRBD2 (5 bases). The CDR3 has 17 residues. Trimming shortened V by 5 bases and J by 5 bases, and 22 bases separated the two germline ends. Germline assignment: CDR1 MNHEY and CDR2 SMNVEV (reference sequence). CDR3 nucleotide sequence: TGTGCCAGCAGTCCTCTAACCCGACTACCTCGGGACAATGAGCAGTTCTTC. It translates to CASSPLTRLPRDNEQFF.

J is TRBJ2-7 and V is TRBV27; TRBD1 matches at 10 bases. This CDR3 spans 16 amino acids. V lost 6 bases to trimming and J lost 4 bases; unmatched junction nucleotides: 12. CDR1 is MNHEY and CDR2 is SMNVEV in the germline V gene (reference sequence). CDR3 sequence reads: CASSLSPGTGVYEQYF. The CDR3 DNA reads TGTGCCAGCAGCCTCAGCCCCGGGACAGGGGTTTACGAGCAGTACTTC.

The chain links TRBV27 to TRBJ2-6, with no clear D. V was clipped by 0 bases and J by 2 bases, with 20 bases between them. Germline CDR1 is MNHEY and CDR2 is SMNVEV (reference sequence). This CDR3 comprises 20 residues. This chain's CDR3 is CASSLSSLASSFPGANVLTF. CDR3 nucleotide sequence: TGTGCCAGCAGTTTATCGTCCCTCGCCAGCAGTTTCCCTGGGGCCAACGTCCTGACTTTC.

The chain carries TRBV27 and TRBJ2-1; 13 bases agree with TRBD2. The CDR3 sequence is 15 residues long. V lost 6 bases to trimming and J lost 7 bases; unmatched junction nucleotides: 6. The germline V gene encodes CDR1 MNHEY and CDR2 SMNVEV (reference sequence). Here the CDR3 reads CASRQTSGRWNEQFF. The CDR3 DNA sequence: TGTGCCAGCAGACAGACTAGCGGGAGGTGGAATGAGCAGTTCTTC.

The rearrangement joins TRBV27 to TRBJ2-7; 8 positions agree with TRBD1. Germline loops: CDR1 MNHEY, CDR2 SMNVEV (reference sequence). The CDR3 extends over 15 amino acids. V lost 0 bases and J lost 7; bases outside the gene matches: 8. CDR3 sequence reads: CASSLSQGAAEEQYF. The CDR3 DNA sequence: TGTGCCAGCAGTTTATCCCAGGGGGCTGCTGAAGAGCAGTACTTC.

The count of this clone is one. At the DNA level, this CDR3 is encoded by other sequences in the same sample as well. V and J are TRBV27 and TRBJ2-7; D ambiguous. Germline V CDR1 and CDR2: MNHEY, SMNVEV (reference sequence). Trimming stripped 0 bases from V and 0 bases from J, with 9 bases between. The CDR3 spans 15 residues. CDR3 sequence reads: CASSLSGRSSYEQYF. The CDR3 DNA reads TGTGCCAGCAGTTTATCAGGACGGAGCTCCTACGAGCAGTACTTC.

This chain uses TRBV5-1 with TRBJ2-3, with D perhaps being TRBD1 or TRBD2 (6 bases each). Germline lookup yields CDR1 SGHRS and CDR2 YFSETQ. The CDR3 sequence is 15 residues long. Trimming took 9 bases from V and 1 from J, leaving 18 bases between them. In nucleotides, the CDR3 is TGCGCCACCTCAGCTAGGGGGGTACGCACAGATACGCAGTATTTT. Protein: CATSARGVRTDTQYF.

The chain carries TRBV6-1 and TRBJ2-7; D perhaps matches TRBD1 (7 bases). Germline CDR1 is MNHNS and CDR2 is SASEGT. The CDR3 has 14 amino acids. V lost 4 bases and J lost 2, with 12 bases in between. The CDR3 loop is CASSVAGGPYEQYF. In nucleotides, the CDR3 is TGTGCCAGCAGTGTGGCAGGGGGGCCCTACGAGCAGTACTTC.

This chain uses TRBV7-2 with TRBJ1-2, with a tentative D call TRBD1 (5 bases). Germline CDR1 is SGHTA and CDR2 is FQGNSA. The CDR3 covers 13 residues. V lost 5 bases to trimming and J lost 8 bases, with 15 bases between them. The CDR3 sequence: CASSPQNGDGYTF. The DNA for the CDR3 is TGTGCCAGCAGCCCCCAGAATGGGGACGGCTACACCTTC.

J is TRBJ2-1 and V is TRBV4-2; TRBD2 matches at 9 bases. The V and J ends lost 0 bases and 5 bases, in that order; junction bases with no gene match: 11. The CDR3 contains 18 residues. Germline CDR1 is LGHNA and CDR2 is YNFKEQ. The CDR3 sequence: CASSQDDLGLAGNNEQFF. In DNA, the CDR3 is TGTGCCAGCAGCCAAGATGACTTGGGGCTAGCGGGAAACAATGAGCAGTTCTTC.

A remark on this clone: Additional DNA sequences in this sample encode the identical CDR3. The chain has TRBV7-9 and TRBJ1-2; perhaps TRBD1 as D (6 bases). CDR3 length equals 13 residues. The V and J ends lost 1 base and 8 bases respectively, with 11 bases between them. The V gene's germline CDR1 is SEHNR and CDR2 FQNEAQ (reference sequence). The DNA for the CDR3 is TGTGCCAGCAGCTTAGTTCCAGGGGAGGGCTACACCTTC. Encoded protein: CASSLVPGEGYTF. Based on the CDR3 plus reference TRBV7-9 and TRBJ1-2, the full variable domain is DTGVSQNPRHKITKRGQNVTFRCDPISEHNRLYWYRQTLGQGPEFLTYFQNEAQLEKSRLLSDRFSAERPKGSFSTLEIQRTEQGDSAMYLCASSLVPGEGYTFGSGTRLTVV.

The chain carries TRBV5-1 and TRBJ2-1; 8 nucleotides line up with TRBD2. Germline values: CDR1 SGHRS, CDR2 YFSETQ. With 2 bases clipped from V and 3 bases from J, the junction kept 7 bases outside the gene matches. This CDR3 comprises 16 residues. Here the CDR3 reads CASSLPAGDIYNEQFF. DNA of the CDR3: TGCGCCAGCAGCTTACCAGCGGGAGACATCTACAATGAGCAGTTCTTC. The variable domain in full, with the rest retrieved from reference TRBV5-1 and TRBJ2-1, is KAGVTQTPRYLIKTRGQQVTLSCSPISGHRSVSWYQQTPGQGLQFLFEYFSETQRNKGNFPGRFSGRQFSNSRSEMNVSTLELGDSALYLCASSLPAGDIYNEQFFGPGTRLTVL.

The chain couples TRBV29-1 to TRBJ2-1, with D maybe TRBD2 (5 bases). The CDR3 loop spans 10 amino acids. V lost 6 bases to trimming and J lost 9 bases, with 9 bases between them. CDR1 SQVTM and CDR2 ANQGSEA come from the germline V gene. CDR3 loop: CSVFSGEQFF. The CDR3, as DNA: TGCAGCGTCTTCAGCGGTGAGCAGTTCTTC.

The rearrangement joins TRBV2 to TRBJ2-7, with D perhaps TRBD1 or TRBD2 (5 bases each). This CDR3 has 13 residues. Germline assignment: CDR1 SNHLY and CDR2 FYNNEI. The V end lost 6 bases, the J end lost 5 bases, and 14 bases lay between the germline ends. CDR3 coding DNA: TGTGCCAGCAGGGAGTTCACGGGACACGAGCAGTACTTC. Its protein is CASREFTGHEQYF.

This chain links TRBV5-1 with TRBJ1-1; no reliable D call. With 4 bases removed from V and 4 bases from J, the gap between germline ends came to 14 bases. CDR1 SGHRS and CDR2 YFSETQ come from the germline V gene. This CDR3 is 14 amino acids long. CDR3 sequence reads: CASSPNSGGTEAFF. CDR3 nucleotide sequence: TGCGCCAGCAGCCCAAACTCGGGAGGCACTGAAGCTTTCTTT.

This chain links TRBV5-6 with TRBJ1-3, with D possibly TRBD1 on 5 matching bases. The CDR3 spans 17 residues. V was cut by 4 bases and J by 3 bases, with 20 bases left in between. Germline loops: CDR1 SGHDT, CDR2 YYEEEE. The DNA for the CDR3 is TGTGCCAGCAGCCGGACCCAGGGAATGGTTGGTGGAAACACCATATATTTT. It codes for CASSRTQGMVGGNTIYF.

The rearrangement joins TRBV9 to TRBJ2-1; the D is unclear. Trimming removed 4 bases at V and 0 bases at J, with 5 bases between. The germline V gene has CDR1 SGDLS and CDR2 YYNGEE. This CDR3 is 13 amino acids long. CDR3 residues: CASSLSSYNEQFF. The CDR3 DNA reads as TGTGCCAGCAGCTTGAGCTCCTACAATGAGCAGTTCTTC.

The rearrangement joins TRBV5-1 to TRBJ2-7; D might be TRBD1 (6 bases). Germline V gives CDR1 SGHRS, CDR2 YFSETQ. Trimming pared 4 bases from V and 6 bases from J, leaving 20 bases between. This CDR3 comprises 15 residues. This chain's CDR3 is CASSPGSGDDGEQYF. The DNA for the CDR3 is TGCGCCAGCAGCCCGGGATCAGGGGATGATGGCGAGCAGTACTTC.

CDR3 residues: CASSEALPAVYGYTF. CDR3 nucleotides: TGTGCCAGCAGTGAAGCGTTACCGGCAGTTTATGGCTACACCTTC. V and J are TRBV6-1 and TRBJ1-2; D ambiguous. CDR3 length equals 15 residues. The germline V gene encodes CDR1 MNHNS and CDR2 SASEGT. The V end was cut by 0 bases, the J end by 5 bases, with 13 bases between.